The T cell receptor beta chain described here comes from a study of post-analysis software for immune sequencing data. Overall study context: Relapsing-remitting, secondary progressive and progressive-relapsing forms of multiple sclerosis all featured among disease courses.

In this sample, this clonotype turned up a few times. What it recognizes is unknown. Germline CDR1 DFQATT, CDR2 SNEGSKA (reference sequence). The CDR3 is 15 amino acids. Unmatched junction bases numbered 10, after V lost 6 bases and J lost 1 base. TCR beta cDNA libraries had unique molecular identifiers. T cells numbering about 0.85 to 10 million gave rise to some 520,000 cDNA molecules. TCRdb itself ran the PCR reads through MiXCR, one entry per CDR3 protein. Of approximately 360,000 distinct CDR3 sequences in the sample, about a third were seen once. Findings of the study overall: Multiple sclerosis patients had significantly lower normalized Chao1 diversity than controls. Elevated frequency relative to controls characterized roughly 5 TRBV segments in patients, TRBV5-6, TRBV5-1 and TRBV20-1 among them.

What was sequenced was blood. This TCR derives from a girl aged 5-17 years with multiple sclerosis. V gene TRBV20-1 combines with J gene TRBJ1-2, with 8 bases that match TRBD1. The CDR3 DNA reads TGCAGTGCGCCGGAAGACAGGGGACTTAACTATGGCTACACCTTC. Its translation: CSAPEDRGLNYGYTF.